This is a list of T cell receptor beta chains from one sample in a study of blood T cell repertoires in COVID-19. Repertoires were generated with immunoSEQ multiplex PCR, while TCRdb's copy carries only in-frame clones and drops some. The table records under 300,000 clones, around 85% of them present only once. The sequencing sample was made of peripheral blood. These receptors were taken from a woman between 35 and 50 years old with active or convalescent COVID-19. Both conserved end residues are part of each CDR3. A D gene is named only where the DNA matches it firmly. Size is omitted from some rows. Given values are once, few, many or a class for expanded clones.

-	TRBD1	TRBV4-1	TRBJ1-3	16	TGCGCCAGCAGCTCTACGACAGGGAAGTCTGGAAACACCATATATTTT	CASSSTTGKSGNTIYF
-	-	TRBV9	TRBJ1-5	15	TGTGCCAGCAGCGTAGACTCGGGGTCGGATCAGCCCCAGCATTTT	CASSVDSGSDQPQHF
-	TRBD1	TRBV5-4	TRBJ1-6	15	TGTGCCAGCAGCTGGGAGGGACAGGGGACTTCACCCCTCCACTTT	CASSWEGQGTSPLHF
-	TRBD1	TRBV19	TRBJ1-1	14	TGTGCCAGTAGTATAGATAAACAGGGGGCCTCAGCTTTCTTT	CASSIDKQGASAFF
-	-	TRBV19	TRBJ1-5	14	TGTGCCAGTAGTACGGCAGGGGGCAATCAGCCCCAGCATTTT	CASSTAGGNQPQHF
-	-	TRBV4-1	TRBJ1-1	15	TGCGCCAGCAGCCAAGATCCGGGGATGAACACTGAAGCTTTCTTT	CASSQDPGMNTEAFF
-	-	TRBV19	TRBJ1-3	16	TGTGCCAGTAGTATCGTCCCGACAGAACCTGGAAACACCATATATTTT	CASSIVPTEPGNTIYF
-	-	TRBV3-1/TRBV3-2	TRBJ1-1	14	TGTGCCAGCAGCCAAGTGGGACAAAACACTGAAGCTTTCTTT	CASSQVGQNTEAFF
-	TRBD1	TRBV30	TRBJ1-3	17	TGTGCCTGGAGTATTTTCGGACAGGGCCATTCTGGAAACACCATATATTTT	CAWSIFGQGHSGNTIYF
-	TRBD1	TRBV7-3	TRBJ1-2	17	TGTGCCAGCAGCTTAACCGGGACAGGGGAACCACACTATGGCTACACCTTC	CASSLTGTGEPHYGYTF
-	-	TRBV19	TRBJ1-2	19	TGTGCCAGTAGTATAGCCCAATCCCTACTTTTTGTGGGGCCGCAAGGCTACACCTTC	CASSIAQSLLFVGPQGYTF
-	-	TRBV27	TRBJ2-3	13	TGTGCCAGCATAGCCGGGGGCACAGATACGCAGTATTTT	CASIAGGTDTQYF
-	TRBD1	TRBV2	TRBJ1-2	13	TGTGCCAGCACCAAGGACAGGGGTGGCGGCTACACCTTC	CASTKDRGGGYTF
-	-	TRBV30	TRBJ2-3	14	TGTGCCTGGAACAGGGAATGGGGCACAGATACGCAGTATTTT	CAWNREWGTDTQYF
-	-	TRBV24-1	TRBJ2-1	14	TGTGCCACCAGTGGGACAGACGGGGCGTTGGAGCAGTTCTTC	CATSGTDGALEQFF
-	-	TRBV21-1	TRBJ2-7	15	TGTGCCAGCAGCCGCCTAGCGGGGAAGTTCGACGAGCAGTACTTC	CASSRLAGKFDEQYF
few	TRBD1	TRBV7-9	TRBJ1-4	14	TGTGCCAGCAGCTTAGCAGGGGGCCTAGAAAAACTGTTTTTT	CASSLAGGLEKLFF
once	-	TRBV7-6	TRBJ2-5	14	TGTGCCAGCAGCCTCCGGGCTCGCGGGGAGACCCAGTACTTC	CASSLRARGETQYF
-	-	TRBV30	TRBJ1-2	13	TGTGCCTGGAGTCCATCGGGGAAGGATGGCTACACCTTC	CAWSPSGKDGYTF
few	TRBD1	TRBV6-5	TRBJ1-2	16	TGTGCCAGCAGTTACCTCGGGACAGGCCTTAACTATGGCTACACCTTC	CASSYLGTGLNYGYTF
-	-	TRBV27	TRBJ2-1	16	TGTGCCAGCAGCCGACAAGCCTCGAGCTCCTACAATGAGCAGTTCTTC	CASSRQASSSYNEQFF
-	TRBD2	TRBV9	TRBJ2-2	15	TGTGCCAGCAGCGTCGGACTAGCTGTTACCGGGGAGCTGTTTTTT	CASSVGLAVTGELFF
-	TRBD1	TRBV5-6	TRBJ2-1	16	TGTGCCAGCAGCTTGGAGCGGGACAGGGGTAACAATGAGCAGTTCTTC	CASSLERDRGNNEQFF
-	TRBD1	TRBV30	TRBJ1-5	14	TGTGCCTGGAGCCGGGGGACAGGCAATCAGCCCCAGCATTTT	CAWSRGTGNQPQHF
-	-	TRBV9	TRBJ1-5	13	TGTGCCAGCAGCGTAGCTTCGGGGTCGCCCCAGCATTTT	CASSVASGSPQHF
-	TRBD1	TRBV28	TRBJ1-1	13	TGTGCCAGCAACAGGGGTACGAACACTGAAGCTTTCTTT	CASNRGTNTEAFF
-	-	TRBV9	TRBJ1-6	15	TGTGCCAGCAGCCCCTCGTTGGTTGCGGGCCTACCCCTCCACTTT	CASSPSLVAGLPLHF
-	TRBD1	TRBV18	TRBJ1-4	15	TGTGCCAGCTCACCTGGGACAGGGGGCCGAGAAAAACTGTTTTTT	CASSPGTGGREKLFF
-	-	TRBV6-5	TRBJ1-1	14	TGTGCCAGCAGTTCTCCGACAGCTGGGTCTGAGGCTTTCTTT	CASSSPTAGSEAFF
-	-	TRBV7-3	TRBJ1-1	15	TGTGCCAGCAGCCCGCTTTTGCGAGTGAACACTGAAGCTTTCTTT	CASSPLLRVNTEAFF
-	TRBD1	TRBV3-1/TRBV3-2	TRBJ1-4	15	TGTGCCAGCAGCCCACCGGGACAGACTAATGAAAAACTGTTTTTT	CASSPPGQTNEKLFF
few	TRBD1	TRBV9	TRBJ2-3	14	TGTGCCAGCAGCACGTGGCAGGGGGCAGATACGCAGTATTTT	CASSTWQGADTQYF